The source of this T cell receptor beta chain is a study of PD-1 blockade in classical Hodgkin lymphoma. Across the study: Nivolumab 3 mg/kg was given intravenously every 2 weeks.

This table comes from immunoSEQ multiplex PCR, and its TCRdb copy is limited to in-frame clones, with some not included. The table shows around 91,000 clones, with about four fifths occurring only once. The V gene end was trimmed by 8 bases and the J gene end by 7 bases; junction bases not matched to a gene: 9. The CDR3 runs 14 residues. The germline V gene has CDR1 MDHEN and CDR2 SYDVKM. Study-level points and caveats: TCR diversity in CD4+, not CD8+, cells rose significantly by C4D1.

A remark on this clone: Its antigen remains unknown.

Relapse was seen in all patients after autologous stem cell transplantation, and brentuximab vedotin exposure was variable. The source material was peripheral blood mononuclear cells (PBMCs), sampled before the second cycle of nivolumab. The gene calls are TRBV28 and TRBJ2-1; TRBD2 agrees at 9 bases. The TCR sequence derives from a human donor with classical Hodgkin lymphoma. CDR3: CASVLAGIGNEQFF. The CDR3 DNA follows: TGTGCCAGCGTCCTAGCGGGAATAGGTAATGAGCAGTTCTTC.